Given below is one T cell receptor beta chain in context. The data were obtained in a study of blood T cell repertoires in COVID-19. Trimming left V 6 bases short and J 2 bases short, with 10 bases between. CDR3 length: 13 amino acids. In the authors' methods: From reference gene primer amplification, estimates of nucleated cell counts were derived. This table comes from immunoSEQ multiplex PCR, and its TCRdb copy is limited to in-frame clones, with some not included. V, J and clone size are taken as reported in that table, and D and trimming were inferred from the DNA itself. The repertoire consists of around 150,000 clones, with 65% to 90% occurring once and the leading ten covering approximately 7.1%.

The chain couples TRBV12-3 or TRBV12-4 to TRBJ1-2; a weak D match, TRBD1 (5 bases). What was sequenced was peripheral blood. The sequence was collected from a woman in her 50s in a cohort sampled during active or convalescent COVID-19. The CDR3 spells CASSWGGNYGYTF. The CDR3, as DNA: TGTGCCAGCAGCTGGGGGGGAAACTATGGCTACACCTTC.